The clone carrying this TCR beta chain was seen repeatedly, ten times or more. This sample was included in a study of T cells in Graves' hyperthyroidism and ophthalmopathy. TCR beta CDR3 regions were amplified from RNA. During a first-round RT-PCR of the TCR CDR3, the HTBI primer set was used. MiXCR was run by TCRdb on the multiplex PCR reads, yielding one entry per CDR3 protein. The sample has hundreds of thousands of distinct CDR3 sequences, roughly 17% seen once; the top ten hold roughly 18%. Graves' hyperthyroidism was deemed stable absent ophthalmopathy progression within 18 months. J lost 7 bases, V lost 5 bases, and 7 bases had no gene match. The CDR3 totals 12 residues. Germline values: CDR1 DFQATT, CDR2 SNEGSKA (reference sequence).

This sequence joins TRBV20-1 and TRBJ1-2; 7 nucleotides align to TRBD1. The source of this sequence is a young woman with Graves' hyperthyroidism. Sequenced material: blood. CDR3 bases: TGCAGTGCTTCGCCAGGGGGGTTTGGCTACACCTTC. Amino acids: CSASPGGFGYTF.